This T cell receptor (beta chain) was recovered during a study of early T cells in non-severe SARS-CoV-2 infection. At the level of the study: Unsorted whole-blood RNA was sequenced in bulk, leaving chains unpaired.

This clonotype occurred many times. The antigen is undetermined. The study, taken as a whole, reports: The study's VDJdb matching favored anti-spike CD8 responses and missed private and CD4 specificities.

TCRdb fed the 5' RACE reads into MiXCR, producing one record per CDR3 protein. The sample yields around 60,000 distinct CDR3 sequences, roughly 14% seen once. The ends lost 5 bases at V and 5 bases at J; junction bases unmatched: 9. Germline CDR1 reads SGHVS; CDR2 reads FQNEAQ. The CDR3 runs 16 residues. Sequences were obtained from whole blood. This chain connects TRBV7-8 to TRBJ2-2, with 9 bases that match TRBD1. This clonotype was obtained from an adult who was a healthcare worker with PCR-confirmed SARS-CoV-2 infection or an uninfected control (not recorded which). CDR3 nucleotide sequence: TGTGCCAGCAGCCTCGGACAGGGGTCTAGTACCGGGGAGCTGTTTTTT. Protein sequence: CASSLGQGSSTGELFF.